The 21 T cell receptor beta chains below all came from one sample that was sequenced in a study of Ad26.COV2.S vaccination and SARS-CoV-2 variants. Treatment: roughly 19 received Ad26.COV2.S at low or high dose, single or two shots; about 5 received placebo; per-sample allocation not given. Each sample was drawn 63 days after the first injection (of vaccine or placebo). This table comes from immunoSEQ multiplex PCR, and its TCRdb copy is limited to in-frame clones, with some not included. This sample has around 300,000 clones, with 80% to 90% found just once. Source: peripheral blood, taken in a trial of Ad26.COV2.S vaccine versus placebo. The receptors were sampled from a person between 18 and 65 years old who received the Ad26.COV2.S COVID-19 vaccine or a placebo.

The gene calls are TRBV7-2 and TRBJ2-5, with 7 bases aligning to TRBD1. V shed 4 bases, J shed 4 bases, and the junction held 3 bases outside the gene matches. The CDR3 is made up of 13 amino acids. Germline values: CDR1 SGHTA, CDR2 FQGNSA. CDR3 DNA sequence: TGTGCCAGCAGCTCGACAGGGAGAGAGACCCAGTACTTC. Translating gives CASSSTGRETQYF.

V is TRBV24-1 and J is TRBJ1-5; 7 nucleotides line up with TRBD1. V trimming: 5 bases; J trimming: 4 bases; junction bases outside the gene matches: 4. The length of the CDR3 is 14 residues. Germline assignment: CDR1 KGHDR and CDR2 SFDVKD. CDR3 residues: CATSGDRVNQPQHF. CDR3 sequence (DNA): TGTGCCACCAGTGGCGACAGGGTTAATCAGCCCCAGCATTTT.

The genes are TRBV27 and TRBJ2-1, with D possibly being TRBD1 or TRBD2 (5 bases each). Per germline, CDR1 MNHEY and CDR2 SMNVEV (reference sequence). Trimming left V 3 bases short and J 0 bases short, with 9 bases between. CDR3 size: 15 residues. The CDR3 here is CASSFGDLSYNEQFF. In nucleotides, the CDR3 is TGTGCCAGCAGTTTCGGGGACCTCTCCTACAATGAGCAGTTCTTC.

The V call is TRBV5-1, the J call TRBJ2-1; D is undetermined. This CDR3 is built from 15 residues. Trimming took off 0 bases at V and 0 bases at J, with 7 bases between the two ends. Germline CDR1 and CDR2: SGHRS and YFSETQ. This CDR3 reads CASSLEENSYNEQFF. The CDR3 DNA sequence: TGCGCCAGCAGCTTGGAGGAGAACTCCTACAATGAGCAGTTCTTC.

This clone appeared once. The V and J genes are TRBV28 and TRBJ2-3; possibly TRBD2 for D (5 bases). Germline CDR1 and CDR2: MDHEN and SYDVKM. This CDR3 comprises 12 residues. Between the trimmed V and J ends, which lost 8 bases and 1 base, there was a span of 7 bases. The CDR3 bases are TGTGCCAGCGGGAGTGGCACAGATACGCAGTATTTT. The encoded protein is CASGSGTDTQYF.

The gene calls are TRBV6-5 and TRBJ2-5; TRBD1 might be the D (6 bases). CDR1 MNHEY and CDR2 SVGAGI come from the germline V gene. V lost 6 bases and J lost 4, with 15 bases in between. This CDR3 is built from 14 residues. CDR3 DNA: TGTGCCAGCAGGAGGGGGACGCACGGAGAGACCCAGTACTTC. This sequence encodes CASRRGTHGETQYF.

The chain has TRBV6-2 or TRBV6-3 and TRBJ2-7; 10 positions agree with TRBD2. J gave up 3 bases and V 5 bases, and 10 bases lay outside the gene matches. Germline lookup yields CDR1 MNHEY and CDR2 SVGEGT. This CDR3 is 16 amino acids long. The CDR3 spells CASSPRGLAVHYEQYF. The CDR3 nucleotides are TGTGCCAGCAGTCCCCGCGGACTAGCGGTCCACTACGAGCAGTACTTC.

This clone occurred once. The genes are TRBV19 and TRBJ2-5, with D perhaps matching TRBD2 (5 bases). Trimming pared 5 bases from V and 4 bases from J, leaving 14 bases between. The CDR3 has 14 amino acids. In germline, CDR1 is LNHDA, CDR2 SQIVND (reference sequence). The CDR3 is CASSPNTRGETQYF. The CDR3 nucleotides read TGTGCCAGTAGTCCCAACACTCGGGGAGAGACCCAGTACTTC.

The chain has TRBV6-4 and TRBJ1-2, with a possible D match to TRBD1 (6 bases). The CDR3 length is 13 residues. CDR1 is MRHNA, CDR2 SNTAGT, per germline. Trimming shortened V by 6 bases and J by 2 bases, and 10 bases separated the two germline ends. CDR3 protein: CASRAQGNYGYTF. The CDR3 nucleotides are TGTGCCAGCAGAGCACAGGGAAACTATGGCTACACCTTC.

V usage is TRBV5-4 and J usage is TRBJ1-2; 11 nucleotides align to TRBD1. Unmatched junction bases numbered 6, after V lost 4 bases and J lost 4 bases. This CDR3 has 15 amino acids. Germline V gene sequence: CDR1 SGHNT, CDR2 YYREEE (reference sequence). The CDR3 region is CASSPGGTGGYGYTF. The DNA for the CDR3 is TGTGCCAGCAGCCCGGGGGGGACAGGGGGCTATGGCTACACCTTC. The whole variable domain, remainder taken from reference TRBV5-4 and TRBJ1-2, is ETGVTQSPTHLIKTRGQQVTLRCSSQSGHNTVSWYQQALGQGPQFIFQYYREEENGRGNFPPRFSGLQFPNYSSELNVNALELDDSALYLCASSPGGTGGYGYTFGSGTRLTVV.

This clone was found a few times. This chain uses TRBV7-9 with TRBJ1-6; 8 bases agree with TRBD1. The CDR3 loop spans 16 amino acids. Trimming removed 4 bases from V and 7 bases from J; junction bases left unmatched: 9. The V gene's germline CDR1 is SEHNR and CDR2 FQNEAQ (reference sequence). The DNA for the CDR3 is TGTGCCAGCAGCTCAGGACAGGGCGGGAAAAATTCACCCCTCCACTTT. Translating it yields CASSSGQGGKNSPLHF.

The chain is built from TRBV2 and TRBJ2-2; D ambiguous. The germline V gene has CDR1 SNHLY and CDR2 FYNNEI. The V end lost 6 bases, the J end lost 1 base, and 6 bases lay between the germline ends. The CDR3 is 13 amino acids. Written as DNA, the CDR3 is TGTGCCAGCAGAGCCGGGAACACCGGGGAGCTGTTTTTT. It is translated as CASRAGNTGELFF. Full variable domain (missing parts from reference TRBV2 and TRBJ2-2): EPEVTQTPSHQVTQMGQEVILRCVPISNHLYFYWYRQILGQKVEFLVSFYNNEISEKSEIFDDQFSVERPDGSNFTLKIRSTKLEDSAMYFCASRAGNTGELFFGEGSRLTVL.

The chain combines TRBV7-9 with TRBJ1-1; D is unclear. V gave up 5 bases and J gave up 6 bases, with 16 bases separating them. CDR1 is SEHNR and CDR2 is FQNEAQ in the germline V gene (reference sequence). The CDR3 is 14 amino acids. CDR3 nucleotides: TGTGCCAGCAGCCCTCCCGAAGGCTGGGCTGAAGCTTTCTTT. Translation: CASSPPEGWAEAFF.

The V call is TRBV13, the J call TRBJ1-1; D call uncertain. Per germline, CDR1 PRHDT and CDR2 FYEKMQ (reference sequence). V lost 3 bases and J lost 0, with 5 bases in between. The CDR3 totals 13 residues. CDR3 DNA sequence: TGTGCCAGCAGCTTGCAGGTGAACACTGAAGCTTTCTTT. It translates to CASSLQVNTEAFF.

The CDR3 region has the DNA TGTGCCAGCAGCTTGGCAGGGGACTCCTACGAGCAGTACTTC. Translation gives CASSLAGDSYEQYF. The rearrangement joins TRBV13 to TRBJ2-7, with a tentative D call TRBD1 (6 bases). Trimming took off 3 bases at V and 0 bases at J, with 9 bases between the two ends. The length of the CDR3 is 14 residues. Germline V gives CDR1 PRHDT, CDR2 FYEKMQ (reference sequence).

The gene calls are TRBV6-1 and TRBJ2-5, with D perhaps TRBD1 (6 bases). This CDR3 has 15 residues. V was shortened by 1 base and J by 2 bases, with 11 bases between the two germline ends. CDR1 is MNHNS and CDR2 is SASEGT in the germline V gene. This CDR3 is CASSEGWTEQETQYF. In DNA, the CDR3 is TGTGCCAGCAGTGAAGGTTGGACAGAGCAAGAGACCCAGTACTTC.

The chain couples TRBV20-1 to TRBJ1-1; D call uncertain. The V end lost 7 bases, the J end lost 1 base, and 7 bases lay between the germline ends. The CDR3 runs 11 residues. CDR1 and CDR2 (germline): DFQATT, SNEGSKA (reference sequence). CDR3 loop: CSVPGNTEAFF. Written as DNA, the CDR3 is TGCAGTGTCCCAGGGAACACTGAAGCTTTCTTT.

This clone was detected only once. J is TRBJ1-4 and V is TRBV28; TRBD1 is a possible D gene (5 bases). Germline V gene lookup returns CDR1 MDHEN and CDR2 SYDVKM. Trimming left V 5 bases short and J 5 bases short, with 15 bases between. This CDR3 contains 15 residues. The CDR3: CASSTDTEFNEKLFF. The CDR3 nucleotides are TGTGCCAGCAGTACGGACACCGAATTCAATGAAAAACTGTTTTTT.

This clone occurred many times. This chain connects TRBV5-3 to TRBJ2-7; 8 nucleotides align to TRBD2. TRBV5-3 carries the ORF label, with uncertain function. Trimming cost V 4 bases and J 0 bases; bases outside gene matches: 30. This CDR3 has 23 residues. CDR3 nucleotide sequence: TGTGCCAGAAGCGGGACCGGGACACTTGCGGGAGGACGCGGGACCCTGAGCTCCTACGAGCAGTACTTC. Protein product: CARSGTGTLAGGRGTLSSYEQYF.

A note on this clone: The junction differs from germline at one of its ends, possibly a read error. J is TRBJ2-7 and V is TRBV7-7; 7 bases fit TRBD1. The germline CDR1 and CDR2 sequences are SSHAT and FNYEAQ (reference sequence). The CDR3 contains 15 residues. Here the CDR3 reads CASSLGQGVTYEQYF. The CDR3 nucleotides read TGTGCTAGCAGCTTAGGGCAGGGGGTAACCTACGAGCAGTACTTC.

This sequence joins TRBV30 and TRBJ2-3, with unresolved D. Per the germline V gene, CDR1 is GTSNPN and CDR2 is SVGIG (reference sequence). The germline V and J ends were trimmed by 4 bases and 2 bases, with 19 bases remaining between them. This CDR3 spans 16 amino acids. CDR3 sequence: CAWTKAVKGITDTQYF. CDR3 in DNA: TGTGCCTGGACCAAAGCTGTTAAGGGAATCACAGATACGCAGTATTTT.